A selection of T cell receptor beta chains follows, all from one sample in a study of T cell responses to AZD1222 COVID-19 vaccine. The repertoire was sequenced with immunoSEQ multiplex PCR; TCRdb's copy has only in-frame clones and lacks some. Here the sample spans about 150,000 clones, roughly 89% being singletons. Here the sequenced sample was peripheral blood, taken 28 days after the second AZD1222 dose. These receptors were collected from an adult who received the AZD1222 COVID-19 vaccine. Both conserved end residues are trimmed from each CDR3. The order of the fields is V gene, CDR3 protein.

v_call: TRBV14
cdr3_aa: ASSQDPLRGGTQY

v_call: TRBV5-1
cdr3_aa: ASRMFADGGRGEQF

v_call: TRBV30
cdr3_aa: AWSVRQGYEQY

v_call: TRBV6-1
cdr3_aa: ASSERPGQRNEKLF

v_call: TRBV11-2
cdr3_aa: ASSLARTGLYEQY

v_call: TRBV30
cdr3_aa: AWDRGEKLF

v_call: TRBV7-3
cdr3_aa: ASSLRLADYNEQF

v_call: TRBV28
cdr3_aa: ASSRQGQETQY

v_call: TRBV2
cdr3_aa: ASSDILGGFRTEAF

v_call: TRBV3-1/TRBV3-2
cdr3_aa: ASSQANTEAF

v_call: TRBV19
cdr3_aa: ASRRGGDYGYT

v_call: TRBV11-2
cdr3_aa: ASSQGAGGSGNTIY

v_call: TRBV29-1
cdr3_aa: SVETRGADTQY

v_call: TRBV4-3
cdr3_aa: ASSQDIGGEGEKLF

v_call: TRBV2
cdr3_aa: ASSWTGHNEQF

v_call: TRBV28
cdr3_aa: ASSDASHSPDTQY

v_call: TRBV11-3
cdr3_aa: ASSFRGGRAVEETQY

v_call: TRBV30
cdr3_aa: AWSAATSGRGETQY

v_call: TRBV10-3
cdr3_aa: AILAGPYNEQF

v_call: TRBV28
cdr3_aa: ASSLSLYGYT

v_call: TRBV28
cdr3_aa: ASTRDQPQH

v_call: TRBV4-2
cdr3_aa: ASSQDRGGSYNEQF

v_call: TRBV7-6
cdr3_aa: ASSLEARGATEAF

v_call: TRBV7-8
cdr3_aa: ASSFLAGGRLLEETQY

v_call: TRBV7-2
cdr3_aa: ASSYTSYNEQF

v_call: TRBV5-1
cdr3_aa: ASSRASSRLDEQF

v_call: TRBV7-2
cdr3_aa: ASSPSGKFSYEQY

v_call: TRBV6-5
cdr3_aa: ASSYSGQGTHEQY

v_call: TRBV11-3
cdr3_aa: ASSLNRGYAGELF

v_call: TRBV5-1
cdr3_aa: ASSPGVGGESSPLH

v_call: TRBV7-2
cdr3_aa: ASSPPGGRVGDTQY

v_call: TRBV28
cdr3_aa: ASSPGTAAEQY

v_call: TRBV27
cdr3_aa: ASSPREGVPAY

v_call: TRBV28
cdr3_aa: ASSTKTGMNTEAF